This passage covers 29 T cell receptor beta chains from one sample sequenced in a study of blood T cells in healthy people across ages (dated by TCRdb to about 2015). The library was produced with 5' RACE. Sequencing relied on an Illumina HiSeq 2500. The second PCR ran for roughly 6 to 11 cycles and used a J-beta primer mix along with a sample-barcoded 5' primer. The public sequencing data were trimmed at Q25 with fastp and processed into clonotypes with MiXCR by TCRdb, which kept only in-frame beta chains. Rows merge per CDR3 protein into single entries with the most common DNA and genes. Within this sample are about 800,000 distinct CDR3 sequences, with roughly 64% of them counted one time only. The ten largest clones capture 20% to 25% of the sample. The sample consisted of blood. The receptors derive from a man aged 25-45 years in good health.

This clonotype occurred a few times. This chain joins TRBV4-3 and TRBJ1-4; perhaps TRBD1 as D (5 bases). CDR1 is LGHNA and CDR2 is YSLEER in the germline V gene. The CDR3 totals 13 residues. Between the trimmed V and J ends, which lost 8 bases and 6 bases, there was a span of 13 bases. CDR3 residues: CASRSGRDEKLFF. CDR3 DNA: TGCGCCAGCCGTTCAGGGCGCGATGAAAAACTGTTTTTT.

This clonotype is a singleton in its sample. The chain has TRBV12-3 or TRBV12-4 and TRBJ1-1; tentatively, D is TRBD1 (6 bases). Trimming removed 2 bases at V and 4 bases at J, with 20 bases between. The CDR3 length is 17 residues. CDR3: CASSLLGWAGVSTEAFF. Here the CDR3 DNA reads TGTGCCAGCAGTTTACTCGGCTGGGCAGGGGTGAGCACTGAAGCTTTCTTT.

In its sample, this clonotype was seen a few times. This sequence joins TRBV7-2 and TRBJ2-7; 8 positions agree with TRBD2. The length of the CDR3 is 15 residues. The germline V gene encodes CDR1 SGHTA and CDR2 FQGNSA. Trimming at V came to 6 bases and at J to 4 bases, leaving 11 bases not matched to a gene. The CDR3 DNA reads as TGTGCCAGCAGACCCACTAGCGGAGGAGGGTACGAGCAGTACTTC. It specifies CASRPTSGGGYEQYF.

The chain uses TRBV20-1 and TRBJ2-4, with a tentative D call TRBD2 (6 bases). Germline V CDR1 and CDR2: DFQATT, SNEGSKA (reference sequence). V lost 6 bases and J lost 0, with 9 bases in between. The CDR3 consists of 13 residues. CDR3 residues: CSACGIAKNIQYF. CDR3 sequence (DNA): TGCAGTGCCTGCGGGATAGCCAAAAACATTCAGTACTTC.

This clonotype has only a few counts. The rearrangement joins TRBV7-9 to TRBJ2-7; D unclear. The ends were cut back, 2 bases at V and 6 bases at J, with 5 bases in the middle. This CDR3 is 11 amino acids long. Germline lookup yields CDR1 SEHNR and CDR2 FQNEAQ (reference sequence). This chain's CDR3 is CASSLTLEQYF. In DNA form, the CDR3 reads TGTGCCAGCAGCTTAACCCTCGAGCAGTACTTC.

The chain combines TRBV7-6 with TRBJ2-4; no firm D call. Germline CDR1 and CDR2: SGHVS and FNYEAQ. This CDR3 contains 12 residues. V was trimmed by 5 bases and J by 10 bases, leaving 12 bases between them. This CDR3 reads CASSPEDGIQYF. The CDR3 DNA follows: TGTGCCAGCAGCCCCGAAGATGGGATTCAGTACTTC.

This chain links TRBV5-1 with TRBJ2-5, with 14 bases fitting TRBD2. Trimming removed 1 base from V and 5 bases from J; junction bases left unmatched: 10. Germline loops: CDR1 SGHRS, CDR2 YFSETQ. CDR3 size: 18 residues. The CDR3 sequence is CASSLQGTSGSGMETQYF. The CDR3 DNA sequence: TGCGCCAGCAGCTTGCAAGGGACTAGCGGGAGTGGGATGGAGACCCAGTACTTC.

This clonotype was observed a handful of times. V and J are TRBV20-1 and TRBJ2-6; 7 bases are a match to TRBD1. From germline, CDR1 is DFQATT and CDR2 SNEGSKA (reference sequence). Germline trimming cut 6 bases from V and 0 bases from J; bases unmatched to any gene: 8. The CDR3 loop spans 16 amino acids. CDR3 bases: TGCAGTGCAACCGGACAGGCGGACTCTGGGGCCAACGTCCTGACTTTC. Protein: CSATGQADSGANVLTF.

This chain uses TRBV12-3 or TRBV12-4 with TRBJ2-1, with TRBD2 identical over 11 bases. After removal of 3 bases from V and 4 bases from J, the junction contained 2 bases not matched to a gene. This CDR3 is 15 amino acids long. The CDR3 reads CASSFLAGGYNEQFF. The DNA for the CDR3 is TGTGCCAGCAGTTTTCTAGCGGGAGGATACAATGAGCAGTTCTTC.

V and J are TRBV7-3 and TRBJ2-6, with TRBD2 matching over 7 bases. With 5 bases clipped from V and 2 bases from J, the junction kept 6 bases outside the gene matches. CDR1 and CDR2 from the germline V gene are SGHTA and FQGTGA. The CDR3 is 16 amino acids. CDR3 DNA sequence: TGTGCCAGCAGCGCAAGGGGAGGGGCTGGGGCCAACGTCCTGACTTTC. Protein product: CASSARGGAGANVLTF.

As to this clonotype: At one end, the junction sequence differs from germline, possibly due to a read error. The chain uses TRBV30 and TRBJ1-2, with D unresolved. Germline assignment: CDR1 GTSNPN and CDR2 SVGIG (reference sequence). The CDR3 covers 10 residues. As DNA, the CDR3 is TGTGCCTGGAAGCACTACGGCTACACCTTC. Translation gives CAWKHYGYTF.

This clonotype was counted a single time. The chain has TRBV13 and TRBJ1-1; 8 bases line up with TRBD1. V lost 3 bases to trimming and J lost 7 bases; unmatched junction nucleotides: 13. CDR1 is PRHDT, CDR2 FYEKMQ, per germline (reference sequence). The CDR3 spans 16 residues. CDR3 region: CASSFRIQGVRVEAFF. For the CDR3, the DNA is TGTGCCAGCAGCTTTCGGATACAGGGGGTTAGAGTTGAAGCTTTCTTT.

The chain is built from TRBV20-1 and TRBJ2-4; perhaps TRBD2 as D (7 bases). The CDR3 sequence is 14 residues long. Germline V lookup: CDR1 DFQATT, CDR2 SNEGSKA (reference sequence). CDR3 nucleotides: TGCAGCGTAGGGAGGGGGATAGCCAAAAACATTCAGTACTTC. Protein sequence: CSVGRGIAKNIQYF.

This rearrangement joins TRBV5-1 to TRBJ2-5; D could derive from TRBD1 or TRBD2 (6 bases each). CDR3 size: 15 residues. The V and J ends lost 4 bases and 4 bases respectively, with 17 bases between them. Germline lookup yields CDR1 SGHRS and CDR2 YFSETQ. The DNA of the CDR3 is TGCGCCAGCAGCCTGGTTGGGGGGCGAGGAGAGACCCAGTACTTC. Protein product: CASSLVGGRGETQYF.

The rearrangement links TRBV2 to TRBJ2-6, with D possibly matching TRBD2 (6 bases). Trimming removed 7 bases from V and 2 bases from J, with 12 bases in between. The length of the CDR3 is 15 residues. Germline V lookup: CDR1 SNHLY, CDR2 FYNNEI. The CDR3 DNA reads as TGTGCCAGCACCCCCGGGGGTACTGGGGCCAACGTCCTGACTTTC. Encoded protein: CASTPGGTGANVLTF.

The J gene is TRBJ2-5, the V gene TRBV10-3; 7 bases line up with TRBD2. The J call may be in error: the DNA end matches TRBJ2-7 better. The length of the CDR3 is 16 residues. Germline V gene lookup returns CDR1 ENHRY and CDR2 SYGVKD. CDR3 DNA sequence: TGTGCCATCAGTGAGTTTTCGGGCGGGAGTCAACTCGAGCAGTACTTC. It codes for CAISEFSGGSQLEQYF.

The chain has TRBV20-1 and TRBJ1-5; D unclear. The V gene's germline CDR1 is DFQATT and CDR2 SNEGSKA (reference sequence). The CDR3 sequence is 12 residues long. V was clipped by 6 bases and J by 4 bases, with 10 bases between them. The CDR3 nucleotides are TGCAGTGCCCTCGGAGGGAATCAGCCCCAGCATTTT. Its protein product is CSALGGNQPQHF.

This clonotype occurred a few times. The junction differs from germline at one of its ends, possibly a read error. CDR3 loop: CASSGPTSEKLFF. The CDR3 coding sequence is TGTGCCAGCAGCGGACCTACTAGTGAAAAACTGTTTTTT. The gene calls are TRBV7-2 and TRBJ1-4; D remains ambiguous. This CDR3 is 13 amino acids long. CDR1 is SGHTA, CDR2 FQGNSA, per germline.

With respect to this clonotype: A much larger clone sits a single nucleotide away, making a read error possible. The rearrangement links TRBV7-2 to TRBJ2-1; D is possibly TRBD2 (7 bases). The J call may be in error: the DNA end matches TRBJ2-7 better. The CDR3 is made up of 16 amino acids. Germline CDR1 is SGHTA and CDR2 is FQGNSA. The CDR3 region is CASSPLAGATYNEQYF. CDR3 in DNA: TGTGCCAGCAGCCCTCTCGCGGGGGCCACCTACAATGAGCAGTACTTC.

This chain joins TRBV6-4 and TRBJ2-1; D not resolved. V lost 6 bases and J lost 9, with 9 bases in between. The CDR3 spans 11 residues. Germline V gene data show CDR1 as MRHNA and CDR2 as SNTAGT. CDR3 sequence: CASSQYGEQFF. CDR3 sequence (DNA): TGTGCCAGCAGCCAGTACGGTGAGCAGTTCTTC.

This clonotype has just a few counts. The V gene is TRBV29-1, the J gene TRBJ2-1, with TRBD1 matching 8 bases. Germline values: CDR1 SQVTM, CDR2 ANQGSEA. The CDR3 length is 14 residues. V lost 2 bases and J lost 13; bases outside the gene matches: 13. The CDR3 DNA sequence: TGCAGCGTTGAACGAGGAGGGGAGGACAGGGTCCAGTTCTTC. This encodes CSVERGGEDRVQFF.

This clonotype was counted at least ten times. The J gene is TRBJ2-3, the V gene TRBV5-6; 7 bases are shared with TRBD2. Trimming took 4 bases from V and 2 from J; bases not matched to a gene: 4. The CDR3 contains 14 residues. Looked up from germline, CDR1 is SGHDT and CDR2 is YYEEEE. The CDR3 DNA reads TGTGCCAGCAGCCCGGGAGGCCCCACAGATACGCAGTATTTT. Translated: CASSPGGPTDTQYF.

This clonotype was counted only a few times. V and J are TRBV6-2 or TRBV6-3 and TRBJ2-5, with a weak D call TRBD1 (5 bases). Trimming cost V 2 bases and J 3 bases, with 7 bases left between them. Germline V gene data show CDR1 as MNHEY and CDR2 as SVGEGT. The CDR3 extends over 13 amino acids. The CDR3 DNA reads TGTGCCAGCAGTTACGGGGCCAAAGAGACCCAGTACTTC. This gives the protein CASSYGAKETQYF.

The rearrangement joins TRBV11-1 to TRBJ2-1, with a possible D match to TRBD2 (6 bases). The CDR3 is 18 residues long. CDR1 SGHAT and CDR2 FQDESV come from the germline V gene (reference sequence). Trimming left V 1 base short and J 7 bases short, with 23 bases between. In DNA form, the CDR3 reads TGTGCCAGCAGCTTAGTTGGTTCGGGAGTAGGTCCGGGTAATGAGCAGTTCTTC. It is translated as CASSLVGSGVGPGNEQFF. The variable domain in full, completed from reference TRBV11-1 and TRBJ2-1, reads EAEVAQSPRYKITEKSQAVAFWCDPISGHATLYWYRQILGQGPELLVQFQDESVVDDSQLPKDRFSAERLKGVDSTLKIQPAELGDSAMYLCASSLVGSGVGPGNEQFFGPGTRLTVL.

The rearrangement links TRBV29-1 to TRBJ2-7; D unclear. The CDR3 consists of 12 residues. Deletions cut 0 bases from V and 8 bases from J, with 11 bases between. Germline V gene data show CDR1 as SQVTM and CDR2 as ANQGSEA. The CDR3 sequence is CSVEEGPGKQYF. The CDR3 coding sequence is TGCAGCGTTGAAGAGGGCCCTGGGAAGCAGTACTTC.

This clonotype was observed a handful of times. The chain carries TRBV20-1 and TRBJ2-6; TRBD1 agrees at 8 bases. Germline trimming cut 2 bases from V and 0 bases from J; bases unmatched to any gene: 6. This CDR3 is 17 amino acids long. Germline CDR1 reads DFQATT; CDR2 reads SNEGSKA (reference sequence). The CDR3 here is CSARSYRGSSGANVLTF. CDR3 DNA sequence: TGCAGTGCTAGATCTTACAGGGGGTCCTCTGGGGCCAACGTCCTGACTTTC.

This chain joins TRBV4-3 and TRBJ2-7; D might be TRBD2 (6 bases). Trimming took 0 bases from V and 1 from J, leaving 13 bases between them. Germline lookup yields CDR1 LGHNA and CDR2 YSLEER. The CDR3 sequence is 16 residues long. CDR3 in DNA: TGCGCCAGCAGCCAAGAGTTCGGGCGGGGTTCCTACGAGCAGTACTTC. Its protein is CASSQEFGRGSYEQYF.

V gene TRBV7-9 combines with J gene TRBJ1-1; weak D call: TRBD1 (5 bases). The germline gives CDR1 SEHNR, CDR2 FQNEAQ (reference sequence). V gave up 5 bases and J gave up 3 bases, with 16 bases separating them. The CDR3 has 15 amino acids. The chain's CDR3 is CASSPEGRADTEAFF. DNA of the CDR3: TGTGCCAGCAGCCCCGAGGGACGGGCGGACACTGAAGCTTTCTTT.

The rearrangement uses TRBV6-5 and TRBJ1-3; 7 bases line up with TRBD1. The CDR3 consists of 16 residues. Germline assignment: CDR1 MNHEY and CDR2 SVGAGI. V gave up 1 base and J gave up 1 base; unmatched junction bases: 4. The CDR3 loop reads CASSYWRQGSGNTIYF. The CDR3 bases are TGTGCCAGCAGTTACTGGAGACAGGGATCTGGAAACACCATATATTTT.